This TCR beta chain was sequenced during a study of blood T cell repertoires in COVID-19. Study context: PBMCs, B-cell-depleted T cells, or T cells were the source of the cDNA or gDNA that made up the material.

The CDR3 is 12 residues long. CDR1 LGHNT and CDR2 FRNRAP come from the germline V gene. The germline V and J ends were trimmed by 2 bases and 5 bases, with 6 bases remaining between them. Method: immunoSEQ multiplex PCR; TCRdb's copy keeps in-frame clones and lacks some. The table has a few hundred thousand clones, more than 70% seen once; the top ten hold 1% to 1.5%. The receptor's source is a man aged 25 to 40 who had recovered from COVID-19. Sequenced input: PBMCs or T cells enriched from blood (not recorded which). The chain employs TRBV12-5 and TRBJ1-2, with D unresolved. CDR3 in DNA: TGTGCTAGTGGTTTGCAGGTATATGGCTACACCTTC. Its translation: CASGLQVYGYTF.